The 10 T cell receptor beta chains given below trace back to one sample, sequenced in a study of beta chain features in type 1 diabetes. Every isolated RNA sample was fully reverse transcribed, so sequencing captured expressed TCRB transcripts. Produced via immunoSEQ multiplex PCR; TCRdb's table is partial and in-frame only. The sample holds about 350,000 clones, around a fifth seen once. Sequences were obtained from naive CD4+ T cells from blood. These receptors came from a woman under 30 in good health.

In this sample, this clone turned up a few times. The rearrangement links TRBV30 to TRBJ2-1; 9 bases align to TRBD2. CDR1 and CDR2 (germline): GTSNPN, SVGIG (reference sequence). This CDR3 spans 13 amino acids. The V gene end was trimmed by 0 bases and the J gene end by 10 bases; junction bases not matched to a gene: 4. CDR3 sequence: CAWSVRSGGEQFF. The CDR3 DNA sequence: TGTGCCTGGAGTGTACGAAGCGGGGGGGAGCAGTTCTTC.

The V call is TRBV5-6, the J call TRBJ1-1, with D maybe TRBD1 (6 bases). Germline values: CDR1 SGHDT, CDR2 YYEEEE. V was shortened by 3 bases and J by 0 bases, with 9 bases between the two germline ends. The CDR3 extends over 14 amino acids. CDR3 region: CASSYTGLNTEAFF. The DNA of the CDR3 is TGTGCCAGCAGCTATACAGGGTTGAACACTGAAGCTTTCTTT.

V usage is TRBV7-9 and J usage is TRBJ1-3; D is perhaps TRBD1 (6 bases). V was trimmed by 3 bases and J by 3 bases, leaving 15 bases between them. The CDR3 covers 16 residues. Germline lookup yields CDR1 SEHNR and CDR2 FQNEAQ (reference sequence). The CDR3 spells CASSLRQGLNGNTIYF. The DNA for the CDR3 is TGTGCCAGCAGCTTGAGGCAGGGGCTCAATGGAAACACCATATATTTT.

This clone turned up a few times. Here the CDR3 DNA reads TGTGCCTGGAGTGTAAGCGGGAGTGCTGATGAGCAGTTCTTC. Translating gives CAWSVSGSADEQFF. V is TRBV30 and J is TRBJ2-1, with 8 bases matching TRBD2. The ends lost 0 bases at V and 8 bases at J; junction bases unmatched: 6. The germline V gene encodes CDR1 GTSNPN and CDR2 SVGIG (reference sequence). The CDR3 loop spans 14 amino acids. Full variable domain (rest looked up from reference TRBV30 and TRBJ2-1): SQTIHQWPATLVQPVGSPLSLECTVEGTSNPNLYWYRQAAGRGLQLLFYSVGIGQISSEVPQNLSASRPQDRQFILSSKKLLLSDSGFYLCAWSVSGSADEQFFGPGTRLTVL.

This clone has just a few counts. The chain carries TRBV11-2 and TRBJ1-1; D gene unclear. Looked up from germline, CDR1 is SGHAT and CDR2 is FQNNGV. This CDR3 region has 13 residues. Between the trimmed V and J ends, which lost 8 bases and 0 bases, there was a span of 10 bases. CDR3 sequence reads: CASQEQMNTEAFF. Written as DNA, the CDR3 is TGTGCCAGCCAAGAACAGATGAACACTGAAGCTTTCTTT.

The sample holds a few counts of this clone. CDR3 DNA sequence: TGCGCCAGCAGCAGGGACAGTTTATATCAGCCCCAGCATTTT. It is translated as CASSRDSLYQPQHF. The chain combines TRBV5-1 with TRBJ1-5, with 7 bases lining up with TRBD1. Germline V gene sequence: CDR1 SGHRS, CDR2 YFSETQ. J was trimmed by 5 bases and V by 4 bases; bases with no gene match: 6. The CDR3 sequence is 14 residues long.

V gene TRBV30 combines with J gene TRBJ2-2; 10 bases map to TRBD2. Germline lookup yields CDR1 GTSNPN and CDR2 SVGIG (reference sequence). The CDR3 covers 14 residues. Trimming took 3 bases from V and 7 from J; bases not matched to a gene: 5. CDR3 in DNA: TGTGCCTGGAGAAAAGCGGGAGGGGTCGGGGAGCTGTTTTTT. This translates into CAWRKAGGVGELFF.

This clone was seen more than once but under ten times. The chain couples TRBV30 to TRBJ1-1, with 7 bases that match TRBD1. The CDR3 runs to 13 residues. Looked up from germline, CDR1 is GTSNPN and CDR2 is SVGIG (reference sequence). V lost 2 bases to trimming and J lost 6 bases; unmatched junction nucleotides: 6. CDR3 in DNA: TGTGCCTGGAGTTACGACAGGGCGGCTGAAGCTTTCTTT. It translates to CAWSYDRAAEAFF.

The chain is built from TRBV30 and TRBJ2-7; 11 bases are shared with TRBD2. CDR3 size: 14 residues. Germline V lookup: CDR1 GTSNPN, CDR2 SVGIG (reference sequence). Trimming at V came to 3 bases and at J to 7 bases, leaving 8 bases not matched to a gene. CDR3 coding DNA: TGTGCCTGGAGACTAGCGGGAGCTCCGGGGGAGCAGTACTTC. As protein: CAWRLAGAPGEQYF.

To note about this clone: Within the sample, other DNA sequences also encode this same CDR3. The chain carries TRBV5-1 and TRBJ2-5, with 12 bases aligning to TRBD2. J lost 2 bases, V lost 3 bases, and 2 bases had no gene match. This CDR3 region has 15 residues. Germline V lookup: CDR1 SGHRS, CDR2 YFSETQ. In DNA form, the CDR3 reads TGCGCCAGCAGCTGGGGGACTAGCGGGCAAGAGACCCAGTACTTC. Protein product: CASSWGTSGQETQYF.